The 16 T cell receptor beta chains below come from one sample, sequenced in a study of siplizumab effects on memory and regulatory T cells (dated by TCRdb to the late 2010s). Library generation was performed with the immunoSEQ multiplex PCR assay. TCRdb took over this immuneACCESS table, retaining in-frame rearrangements with V and J assigned. Such tables are incomplete; in checked studies, under half of the missing clones stem from an unresolved V gene, and the remainder is unexplained. The sample table lists some 65,000 clones, about 87% of them with a count of one. Around 1.8% of the sample comes from the top ten. The sequenced material came from Tregs sorted from blood. The receptors come from a human donor in good health.

The chain uses TRBV28 and TRBJ2-7; the D gene is possibly TRBD1 (6 bases). V lost 4 bases and J lost 3, with 13 bases in between. Germline values: CDR1 MDHEN, CDR2 SYDVKM. This CDR3 contains 14 residues. CDR3: CASSSPDSRYEQYF. The CDR3 region has the DNA TGTGCCAGCAGTTCGCCGGACAGCCGCTACGAGCAGTACTTC.

This clone was seen just once. This chain connects TRBV7-2 to TRBJ2-3; D remains ambiguous. CDR1 is SGHTA, CDR2 FQGNSA, per germline. The CDR3 loop spans 15 amino acids. With 2 bases removed from V and 1 base from J, the gap between germline ends came to 10 bases. Here the CDR3 DNA reads TGTGCCAGCAGCTTATTTGGCGCCCGCACAGATACGCAGTATTTT. Its protein product is CASSLFGARTDTQYF. The full variable domain, with the rest looked up from reference TRBV7-2 and TRBJ2-3, is GAGVSQSPSNKVTEKGKDVELRCDPISGHTALYWYRQSLGQGLEFLIYFQGNSAPDKSGLPSDRFSAERTGGSVSTLTIQRTQQEDSAVYLCASSLFGARTDTQYFGPGTRLTVL.

The chain carries TRBV6-5 and TRBJ1-4; D gene unclear. CDR1 MNHEY and CDR2 SVGAGI come from the germline V gene. This CDR3 is built from 16 residues. The germline V and J ends were trimmed by 2 bases and 0 bases, with 10 bases remaining between them. DNA for the CDR3: TGTGCCAGCAGTTACGCCGCACCCTCAACTAATGAAAAACTGTTTTTT. Protein sequence: CASSYAAPSTNEKLFF.

This chain joins TRBV6-5 and TRBJ1-4, with a possible D match to TRBD1 (5 bases). The germline gives CDR1 MNHEY, CDR2 SVGAGI. The germline V and J ends were trimmed by 5 bases and 9 bases, with 19 bases remaining between them. This CDR3 has 15 residues. CDR3 sequence reads: CASSPAGLEGQKLFF. The CDR3 nucleotides read TGTGCCAGCAGTCCCGCAGGACTGGAGGGACAAAAACTGTTTTTT.

This clone was detected once. The chain joins TRBV6-1 to TRBJ1-4, with D unresolved. CDR1 is MNHNS and CDR2 is SASEGT in the germline V gene. Between the trimmed V and J ends, which lost 6 bases and 8 bases, there was a span of 10 bases. The CDR3 extends over 12 amino acids. CDR3 amino acids: CASRGYPEKLFF. In DNA, the CDR3 is TGTGCCAGCAGGGGATACCCCGAAAAACTGTTTTTT.

The V call is TRBV6-1, the J call TRBJ1-1; D call uncertain. The CDR3 is 10 amino acids. V gave up 5 bases and J gave up 8 bases, with 6 bases separating them. In germline, CDR1 is MNHNS, CDR2 SASEGT. CDR3 region: CASSFREAFF. For the CDR3, the DNA is TGTGCCAGCAGTTTCCGGGAAGCTTTCTTT.

This chain joins TRBV7-9 and TRBJ2-7; D is perhaps TRBD1 (6 bases). The ends were cut back, 5 bases at V and 5 bases at J, with 13 bases in the middle. Germline V CDR1 and CDR2: SEHNR, FQNEAQ (reference sequence). The CDR3 extends over 13 amino acids. CDR3 in amino acids: CASSARQDDEQYF. DNA for the CDR3: TGTGCCAGCAGCGCAAGACAGGACGACGAGCAGTACTTC.

The rearrangement links TRBV7-9 to TRBJ1-3; D possibly corresponds to TRBD1 (5 bases). V was shortened by 1 base and J by 1 base, with 8 bases between the two germline ends. CDR1 and CDR2 (germline): SEHNR, FQNEAQ (reference sequence). The CDR3 spans 15 residues. CDR3 protein: CASSLVEGSGNTIYF. CDR3 sequence (DNA): TGTGCCAGCAGCTTAGTAGAGGGGTCTGGAAACACCATATATTTT.

The chain combines TRBV5-1 with TRBJ2-2, with D possibly TRBD2 on 5 matching bases. The CDR3 contains 15 residues. Germline V CDR1 and CDR2: SGHRS, YFSETQ. V shed 4 bases and J shed 0 bases, with 10 bases lying between them. The CDR3 protein is CASSPSGANTGELFF. The CDR3 nucleotides are TGCGCCAGCAGCCCGAGCGGAGCGAACACCGGGGAGCTGTTTTTT. Together with reference TRBV5-1 and TRBJ2-2, the CDR3 gives the full variable domain: KAGVTQTPRYLIKTRGQQVTLSCSPISGHRSVSWYQQTPGQGLQFLFEYFSETQRNKGNFPGRFSGRQFSNSRSEMNVSTLELGDSALYLCASSPSGANTGELFFGEGSRLTVL.

This sequence joins TRBV9 and TRBJ2-3, with D hard to call. The CDR3 has 13 residues. Trimming removed 1 base at V and 6 bases at J, with 9 bases between. Germline V gene sequence: CDR1 SGDLS, CDR2 YYNGEE. The CDR3 is CASSVSRIDTQYF. CDR3 nucleotide sequence: TGTGCCAGCAGCGTATCGAGGATCGATACGCAGTATTTT.

Here the CDR3 reads CASSFRGGELFF. CDR3 DNA: TGTGCCAGCAGCTTTCGCGGCGGGGAGCTGTTTTTT. This rearrangement joins TRBV7-2 to TRBJ2-2; D gene uncertain. This CDR3 is built from 12 residues. V was cut by 3 bases and J by 7 bases, with 6 bases left in between. Germline V CDR1 and CDR2: SGHTA, FQGNSA.

The V gene is TRBV4-2, the J gene TRBJ2-1; D might be TRBD2 (6 bases). The CDR3 sequence is 16 residues long. Trimming took off 0 bases at V and 10 bases at J, with 19 bases between the two ends. CDR1 LGHNA and CDR2 YNFKEQ come from the germline V gene. The chain's CDR3 is CASSQDRLAEPLEQFF. CDR3 sequence (DNA): TGTGCCAGCAGCCAAGATAGATTAGCGGAGCCGTTGGAGCAGTTCTTC.

This clone was counted a single time. This rearrangement joins TRBV5-1 to TRBJ2-5, with 8 bases fitting TRBD2. After removal of 4 bases from V and 3 bases from J, the junction contained 2 bases not matched to a gene. The CDR3 runs 13 residues. Germline CDR1 reads SGHRS; CDR2 reads YFSETQ. CDR3 nucleotide sequence: TGCGCCAGCAGCCGAGCGGGGGAAGAGACCCAGTACTTC. Translation gives CASSRAGEETQYF.

The chain couples TRBV28 to TRBJ1-1; D is ambiguous. The V gene's germline CDR1 is MDHEN and CDR2 SYDVKM. The germline V and J ends were trimmed by 4 bases and 6 bases, with 21 bases remaining between them. This CDR3 spans 16 amino acids. The CDR3 region has the DNA TGTGCCAGCAGTTCAACTAGATGGCCCCGGGAGGCTGAAGCTTTCTTT. Its protein product is CASSSTRWPREAEAFF.

The rearrangement joins TRBV14 to TRBJ1-2; D is unresolved. Germline CDR1 is SGHDN and CDR2 is FVKESK. Trimming removed 5 bases at V and 7 bases at J, with 14 bases between. The CDR3 length is 13 residues. CDR3 nucleotides: TGTGCCAGCAGCTCGGGCCCGTGGTTTGGCTACACCTTC. Its protein product is CASSSGPWFGYTF.

J is TRBJ2-3 and V is TRBV6-5; 9 nucleotides agree with TRBD2. After removal of 6 bases from V and 3 bases from J, the junction contained 4 bases not matched to a gene. CDR3 size: 14 residues. Germline CDR1 is MNHEY and CDR2 is SVGAGI. CDR3 residues: CASRKTSGTDTQYF. CDR3 bases: TGTGCCAGCAGGAAGACTAGCGGAACAGATACGCAGTATTTT.